Below are 25 T cell receptor beta chains sequenced from a single sample in a study of T cells in Graves' hyperthyroidism and ophthalmopathy. TCR beta CDR3 regions were amplified from RNA transcripts. In the first-round RT-PCR of the TCR CDR3, the HTBI primer set was used. Via MiXCR, TCRdb re-called the multiplex PCR reads, giving one row per CDR3 protein. The sample records a few hundred thousand distinct CDR3 sequences, approximately 15% being singletons. The sequenced material came from blood. The receptors shown here come from a middle-aged woman with Graves' hyperthyroidism that later progressed to Graves' ophthalmopathy.

The rearrangement links TRBV28 to TRBJ1-1; D unresolved. The CDR3 length is 12 residues. CDR1 and CDR2 from the germline V gene are MDHEN and SYDVKM. Trimming pared 5 bases from V and 6 bases from J, leaving 10 bases between. CDR3 protein: CASSPGPAEAFF. Here the CDR3 DNA reads TGTGCCAGCAGTCCCGGGCCCGCTGAAGCTTTCTTT.

This clonotype was found many times. This sequence joins TRBV11-3 and TRBJ2-2, with D uncertain. This CDR3 comprises 13 residues. V was shortened by 0 bases and J by 6 bases, with 5 bases between the two germline ends. Germline loops: CDR1 SGHNT, CDR2 YENEEA. In nucleotides, the CDR3 is TGTGCCAGCAGCTTAGATGCCGCCGGGGAGCTGTTTTTT. It is translated as CASSLDAAGELFF. Supplemented by reference TRBV11-3 and TRBJ2-2, the full variable domain reads EAGVVQSPRYKIIEKKQPVAFWCNPISGHNTLYWYLQNLGQGPELLIRYENEEAVDDSQLPKDRFSAERLKGVDSTLKIQPAELGDSAVYLCASSLDAAGELFFGEGSRLTVL.

This clonotype was picked up many times. The V call is TRBV12-3 or TRBV12-4, the J call TRBJ1-1; 9 nucleotides match TRBD1. V lost 4 bases, J lost 10 bases, and 10 bases stayed unmatched. The CDR3 runs to 14 residues. The CDR3 here is CASSSSDRGGGAFF. In DNA form, the CDR3 reads TGTGCCAGCAGTTCCTCGGACAGGGGTGGGGGAGCTTTCTTT.

This clonotype has at least ten counts. The V call is TRBV5-1, the J call TRBJ2-7, with 7 nucleotides matching TRBD1. In germline, CDR1 is SGHRS, CDR2 YFSETQ. V lost 0 bases to trimming and J lost 0 bases; unmatched junction nucleotides: 3. The CDR3 spans 15 residues. The CDR3 DNA reads as TGCGCCAGCAGCTTGGCTGGGACAGACTCCTACGAGCAGTACTTC. Amino acids: CASSLAGTDSYEQYF.

Many counts were recorded for this clonotype. V usage is TRBV2 and J usage is TRBJ2-7, with 11 bases fitting TRBD2. Looked up from germline, CDR1 is SNHLY and CDR2 is FYNNEI. V lost 7 bases and J lost 3; bases outside the gene matches: 8. The CDR3 spans 15 residues. CDR3 protein: CASMSGTSGYYEQYF. CDR3 bases: TGTGCCAGCATGTCCGGGACTAGCGGCTACTACGAGCAGTACTTC.

This clonotype was seen ten or more times. The V and J genes are TRBV2 and TRBJ2-2; the match to TRBD2 covers 14 bases. CDR3 length: 18 amino acids. V shed 5 bases and J 4 bases; nucleotides not matched to a gene: 9. The germline V gene encodes CDR1 SNHLY and CDR2 FYNNEI. The CDR3 DNA sequence: TGTGCCAGCAGTTCGGGACTAGCGGGAGCCCCGGGCACCGGGGAGCTGTTTTTT. This gives the protein CASSSGLAGAPGTGELFF. Combining the CDR3 with reference TRBV2 and TRBJ2-2 gives the whole variable domain EPEVTQTPSHQVTQMGQEVILRCVPISNHLYFYWYRQILGQKVEFLVSFYNNEISEKSEIFDDQFSVERPDGSNFTLKIRSTKLEDSAMYFCASSSGLAGAPGTGELFFGEGSRLTVL.

This clonotype has at least ten counts. The chain couples TRBV19 to TRBJ1-1; D is unclear. The CDR3 spans 15 residues. Trimming removed 0 bases from V and 1 base from J, with 9 bases in between. Germline CDR1 and CDR2: LNHDA and SQIVND (reference sequence). CDR3 sequence reads: CASSIERQANTEAFF. The CDR3 DNA sequence: TGTGCCAGTAGTATAGAAAGGCAGGCGAACACTGAAGCTTTCTTT. Full variable domain (remainder filled in from reference TRBV19 and TRBJ1-1): DGGITQSPKYLFRKEGQNVTLSCEQNLNHDAMYWYRQDPGQGLRLIYYSQIVNDFQKGDIAEGYSVSREKKESFPLTVTSAQKNPTAFYLCASSIERQANTEAFFGQGTRLTVV.

This clonotype was recorded many times. Here the CDR3 DNA reads TGTGCCATCAGTGACTGGGGCGATGAGCAGTTCTTC. It is translated as CAISDWGDEQFF. The chain recombines TRBV10-3 with TRBJ2-1; weak D call: TRBD1 (5 bases). V lost 3 bases, J lost 8 bases, and 8 bases lay in between. Germline V gene lookup returns CDR1 ENHRY and CDR2 SYGVKD. CDR3 length equals 12 residues.

This clonotype was detected ten times or more. J is TRBJ2-4 and V is TRBV28, with TRBD2 as a possible D gene (6 bases). In germline, CDR1 is MDHEN, CDR2 SYDVKM. V was pared by 6 bases and J by 3 bases, with 15 bases between. The CDR3 spans 15 residues. CDR3 sequence (DNA): TGTGCCAGCAGCCCGTGGGGGGACCACAAAAACATTCAGTACTTC. Translating gives CASSPWGDHKNIQYF.

This clonotype was detected a few times. The CDR3 nucleotides read TGTGCCATCAGTGTTAGGTTGAACACTGAAGCTTTCTTT. Translating it yields CAISVRLNTEAFF. This chain uses TRBV10-3 with TRBJ1-1, with no clear D. The CDR3 is 13 amino acids. V was cut by 4 bases and J by 0 bases, with 6 bases left in between. From germline, CDR1 is ENHRY and CDR2 SYGVKD.

In its sample, this clonotype was seen many times. This chain uses TRBV7-9 with TRBJ2-5; D tentatively fits TRBD1 or TRBD2 (5 bases each). Per germline, CDR1 SEHNR and CDR2 FQNEAQ (reference sequence). The CDR3 loop spans 14 amino acids. The V and J ends lost 4 bases and 9 bases respectively, with 18 bases between them. CDR3 in amino acids: CASSSATWGLAQYF. In nucleotides, the CDR3 is TGTGCCAGCAGCTCGGCTACCTGGGGGTTGGCCCAGTACTTC.

This clonotype occurred many times. V gene TRBV18 combines with J gene TRBJ1-5, with a possible D match to TRBD1 (5 bases). This CDR3 contains 15 residues. Trimming cost V 2 bases and J 3 bases, with 11 bases left between them. Germline assignment: CDR1 KGHSH and CDR2 LQKENI. For the CDR3, the DNA is TGTGCCAGCTCACCAGGGCCGGGGCCCAATCAGCCCCAGCATTTT. Residues: CASSPGPGPNQPQHF.

The chain couples TRBV6-1 to TRBJ2-3, with 12 positions matching TRBD1. This CDR3 is built from 14 residues. With V trimmed by 8 bases and J by 1 base, 1 base remained unmatched. Germline loops: CDR1 MNHNS, CDR2 SASEGT. In DNA, the CDR3 is TGTGCCAGCGGGGACAGGGGGCGCACAGATACGCAGTATTTT. Amino acids: CASGDRGRTDTQYF.

In its sample, this clonotype was seen a few times. The rearrangement uses TRBV7-9 and TRBJ1-5; D not certain. CDR3 length: 17 amino acids. Per germline, CDR1 SEHNR and CDR2 FQNEAQ (reference sequence). Between the trimmed V and J ends, which lost 4 bases and 0 bases, there was a span of 16 bases. DNA of the CDR3: TGTGCCAGCAGCTCGCACGGGTTAGGTGCTAGCAATCAGCCCCAGCATTTT. Amino acids: CASSSHGLGASNQPQHF.

This clonotype was found many times. J is TRBJ2-5 and V is TRBV6-1; D possibly corresponds to TRBD1 (6 bases). V was pared by 6 bases and J by 3 bases, with 17 bases between. CDR3 size: 15 residues. Germline CDR1 is MNHNS and CDR2 is SASEGT. The CDR3 loop reads CASRERTDMKETQYF. Written as DNA, the CDR3 is TGTGCCAGCAGAGAACGGACAGACATGAAAGAGACCCAGTACTTC.

V usage is TRBV28 and J usage is TRBJ2-1; perhaps D is TRBD1 or TRBD2 (6 bases each). The ends were cut back, 3 bases at V and 4 bases at J, with 22 bases in the middle. The CDR3 sequence is 18 residues long. The V gene's germline CDR1 is MDHEN and CDR2 SYDVKM. DNA for the CDR3: TGTGCCAGCAGTTTGGGGGGCAGGGCGGGGACTTCATACAATGAGCAGTTCTTC. Protein sequence: CASSLGGRAGTSYNEQFF.

Ten or more counts support this clonotype. The rearrangement links TRBV28 to TRBJ2-4; 9 positions match TRBD1. The CDR3 totals 19 residues. The J segment lost 0 bases and the V segment lost 7 bases, leaving 16 bases of the junction unmatched. Germline CDR1 MDHEN, CDR2 SYDVKM. The CDR3 loop is CASKRPGTGYRLAKNIQYF. DNA for the CDR3: TGTGCCAGCAAAAGACCCGGGACAGGGTATCGCCTAGCCAAAAACATTCAGTACTTC.

V is TRBV29-1 and J is TRBJ2-7, with a tentative D call TRBD1 (5 bases). The ends were cut back, 7 bases at V and 4 bases at J, with 14 bases in the middle. The CDR3 is 12 residues long. In germline, CDR1 is SQVTM, CDR2 ANQGSEA. For the CDR3, the DNA is TGCAGCGCCTGGGCTAAGGGGTACGAGCAGTACTTC. Amino acids: CSAWAKGYEQYF.

This clonotype was seen ten or more times. CDR3 bases: TGTGCCAGCAGCCTTGCCAGACAGGGGGTAGAGACCCAGTACTTC. It codes for CASSLARQGVETQYF. The chain recombines TRBV12-3 or TRBV12-4 with TRBJ2-5, with TRBD1 matching 9 bases. The CDR3 spans 15 residues. V lost 6 bases to trimming and J lost 4 bases; unmatched junction nucleotides: 9.

This clonotype was recorded at least ten times. The chain has TRBV6-1 and TRBJ2-6; 10 nucleotides match TRBD1. The CDR3 runs 19 residues. V lost 6 bases to trimming and J lost 2 bases; unmatched junction nucleotides: 13. Germline assignment: CDR1 MNHNS and CDR2 SASEGT. The CDR3 is CASSSTGTGVSTGANVLTF. CDR3 nucleotides: TGTGCCAGCAGCTCGACCGGGACAGGGGTTTCGACTGGGGCCAACGTCCTGACTTTC.

This chain links TRBV7-8 with TRBJ2-7; 7 positions match TRBD1. The CDR3 contains 18 residues. Losses at the gene ends were 2 bases for V and 1 base for J; bases not matched to a gene: 14. CDR1 is SGHVS and CDR2 is FQNEAQ in the germline V gene. CDR3 amino acids: CASSLRPGQRIVSYEQYF. Here the CDR3 DNA reads TGTGCCAGCAGCTTAAGACCGGGACAGAGAATTGTTTCCTACGAGCAGTACTTC.

This clonotype has at least ten counts. V and J are TRBV24-1 and TRBJ2-1, with D unresolved. The CDR3 spans 16 residues. Germline CDR1 is KGHDR and CDR2 is SFDVKD. V shed 2 bases and J shed 6 bases, with 16 bases lying between them. This CDR3 is CATSDSQPKPGNEQFF. CDR3 nucleotide sequence: TGTGCCACCAGTGATTCCCAGCCTAAACCGGGCAATGAGCAGTTCTTC.

This clonotype showed up many times. The V gene is TRBV4-1, the J gene TRBJ1-1; possibly TRBD1 for D (6 bases). V was shortened by 3 bases and J by 4 bases, with 18 bases between the two germline ends. The germline CDR1 and CDR2 sequences are MGHRA and YSYEKL. There are 16 residues in the CDR3. Here the CDR3 DNA reads TGCGCCAGCAGCCACCCACGACAGGACCTGAGCACTGAAGCTTTCTTT. Translated, it gives CASSHPRQDLSTEAFF.

With regard to this clonotype: This could be a read error, since a much larger clone is one nucleotide away. The V and J genes are TRBV5-5 and TRBJ1-1; weak D call: TRBD1 (5 bases). Germline V gene data show CDR1 as SGHKS and CDR2 as YYEKEE (reference sequence). The CDR3 contains 15 residues. CDR3 region: CVSSQYMGGSTEAFF. CDR3 bases: TGTGTCAGCAGCCAATATATGGGGGGTAGCACTGAAGCTTTCTTT.

This clonotype showed up just a few times. V usage is TRBV6-1 and J usage is TRBJ2-7, with D possibly being TRBD1 (5 bases). Germline CDR1 MNHNS, CDR2 SASEGT. Trimming stripped 5 bases from V and 3 bases from J, with 11 bases between. The CDR3 has 13 amino acids. The CDR3 protein is CASSPTEIYEQYF. The CDR3 bases are TGTGCCAGCAGTCCGACAGAAATCTACGAGCAGTACTTC.